This T cell receptor beta chain was identified in a study of cytomegalovirus exposure and HLA in healthy donors. Healthy bone marrow donors formed the donor group. Likely unrecorded immune exposures existed in these nominally healthy donors. Germline loops: CDR1 MNHEY, CDR2 SMNVEV (reference sequence). The CDR3 has 15 residues. As to this clone: What it binds is unknown.

The primer mix had 60 Vbeta and 13 Jbeta primers. The table came from immunoSEQ multiplex PCR; TCRdb's copy has only in-frame clones and leaves some out. Found here are around 200,000 clones, approximately 86% of them singletons; the top ten hold roughly 0.34%. Study conclusions and caveats: Previously analyzed data showed that most TCR beta V segments were productive at a frequency of about 90% or about 30%.

The V and J genes are TRBV27 and TRBJ2-5; D not resolved. The DNA end is more similar to TRBJ2-7, so the J call may be wrong. Sequencing was carried out using PBMCs. The TCR was taken from a woman aged 30 to 39 in good health and CMV-seronegative. The CDR3 DNA sequence: TGTGCCAGCAGTTTTAGCATTGACTCACCCTACGAGCAGTACTTC. Translating it yields CASSFSIDSPYEQYF.